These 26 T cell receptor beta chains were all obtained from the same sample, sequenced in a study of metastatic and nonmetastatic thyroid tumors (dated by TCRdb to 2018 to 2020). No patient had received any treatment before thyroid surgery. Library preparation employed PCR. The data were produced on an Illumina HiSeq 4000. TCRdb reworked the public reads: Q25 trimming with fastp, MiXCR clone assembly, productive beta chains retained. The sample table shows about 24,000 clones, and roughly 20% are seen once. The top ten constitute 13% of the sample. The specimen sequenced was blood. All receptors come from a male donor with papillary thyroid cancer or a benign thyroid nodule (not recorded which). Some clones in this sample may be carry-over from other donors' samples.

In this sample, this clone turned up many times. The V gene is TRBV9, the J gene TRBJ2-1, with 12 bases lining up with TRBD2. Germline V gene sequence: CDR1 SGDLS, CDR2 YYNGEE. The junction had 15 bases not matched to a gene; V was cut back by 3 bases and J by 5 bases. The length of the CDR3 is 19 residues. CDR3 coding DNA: TGTGCCAGCAGCGCCTGGGAGACTAGCGGGAGCGGAGGCCACAATGAGCAGTTCTTC. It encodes CASSAWETSGSGGHNEQFF.

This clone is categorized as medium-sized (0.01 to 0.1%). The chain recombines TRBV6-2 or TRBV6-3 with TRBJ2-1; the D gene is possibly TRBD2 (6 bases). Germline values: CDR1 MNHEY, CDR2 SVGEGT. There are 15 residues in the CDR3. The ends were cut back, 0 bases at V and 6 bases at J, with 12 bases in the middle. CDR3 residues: CASSYSSSESNEQFF. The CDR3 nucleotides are TGTGCCAGCAGTTACTCGTCTAGCGAGAGCAATGAGCAGTTCTTC.

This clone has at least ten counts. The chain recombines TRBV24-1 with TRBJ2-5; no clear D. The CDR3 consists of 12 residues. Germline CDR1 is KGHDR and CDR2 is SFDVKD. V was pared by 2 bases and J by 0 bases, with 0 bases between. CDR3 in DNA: TGTGCCACCAGTGATTACCAAGAGACCCAGTACTTC. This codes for CATSDYQETQYF.

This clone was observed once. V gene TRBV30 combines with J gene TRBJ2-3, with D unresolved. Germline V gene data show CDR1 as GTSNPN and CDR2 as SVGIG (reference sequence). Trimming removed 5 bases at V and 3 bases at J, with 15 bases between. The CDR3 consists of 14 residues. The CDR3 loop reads CAWEDWVGTDTQYF. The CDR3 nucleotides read TGTGCCTGGGAAGACTGGGTTGGTACAGATACGCAGTATTTT.

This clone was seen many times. Here the CDR3 DNA reads TGCAGCGCCCTAGCCGACCTGAGCACTGAAGCTTTCTTT. Amino acids: CSALADLSTEAFF. The genes are TRBV29-1 and TRBJ1-1; D uncertain. Deletions cut 7 bases from V and 4 bases from J, with 16 bases between. Germline V lookup: CDR1 SQVTM, CDR2 ANQGSEA. The CDR3 covers 13 residues.

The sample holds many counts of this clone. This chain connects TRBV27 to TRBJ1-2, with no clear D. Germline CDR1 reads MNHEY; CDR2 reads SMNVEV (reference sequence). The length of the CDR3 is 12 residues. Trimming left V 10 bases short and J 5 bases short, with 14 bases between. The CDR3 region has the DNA TGTGCCACCCTGGGAACGGAATATGGCTACACCTTC. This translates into CATLGTEYGYTF.

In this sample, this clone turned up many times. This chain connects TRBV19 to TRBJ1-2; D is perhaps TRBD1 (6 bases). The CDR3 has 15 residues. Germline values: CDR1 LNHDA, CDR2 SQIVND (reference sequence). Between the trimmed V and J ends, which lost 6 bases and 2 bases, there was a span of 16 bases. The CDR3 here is CASSPERGGNYGYTF. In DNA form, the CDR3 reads TGTGCCAGTAGCCCCGAGAGGGGGGGCAACTATGGCTACACCTTC. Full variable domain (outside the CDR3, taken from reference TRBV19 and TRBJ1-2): DGGITQSPKYLFRKEGQNVTLSCEQNLNHDAMYWYRQDPGQGLRLIYYSQIVNDFQKGDIAEGYSVSREKKESFPLTVTSAQKNPTAFYLCASSPERGGNYGYTFGSGTRLTVV.

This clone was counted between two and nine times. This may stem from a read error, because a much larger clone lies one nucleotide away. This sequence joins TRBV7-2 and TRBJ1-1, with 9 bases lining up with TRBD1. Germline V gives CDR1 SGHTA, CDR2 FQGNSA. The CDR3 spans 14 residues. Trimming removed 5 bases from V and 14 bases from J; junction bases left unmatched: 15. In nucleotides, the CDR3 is TGTGCCAGCAGCCAAAAACGGGACAGGGTAGGCGCCTTCTTT. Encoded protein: CASSQKRDRVGAFF.

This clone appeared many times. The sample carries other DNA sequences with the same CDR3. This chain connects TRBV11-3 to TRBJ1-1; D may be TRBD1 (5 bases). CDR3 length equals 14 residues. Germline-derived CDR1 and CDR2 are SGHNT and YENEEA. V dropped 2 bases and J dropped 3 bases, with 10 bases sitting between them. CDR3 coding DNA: TGTGCCAGCAGCTTAAGGGGCTTGGACACTGAAGCTTTCTTT. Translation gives CASSLRGLDTEAFF.

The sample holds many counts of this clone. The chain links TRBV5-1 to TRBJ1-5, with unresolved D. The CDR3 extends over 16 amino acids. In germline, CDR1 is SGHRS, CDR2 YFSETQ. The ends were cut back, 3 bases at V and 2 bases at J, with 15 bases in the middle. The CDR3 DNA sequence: TGCGCCAGCAGCTCCCCGCCCCTCAGCGGCAATCAGCCCCAGCATTTT. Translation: CASSSPPLSGNQPQHF.

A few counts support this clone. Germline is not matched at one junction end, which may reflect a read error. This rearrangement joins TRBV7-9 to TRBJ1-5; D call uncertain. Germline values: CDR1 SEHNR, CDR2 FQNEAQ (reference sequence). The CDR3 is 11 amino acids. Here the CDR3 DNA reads TGTGCCAACAGCCGAGGGCAGCCCCATCATTTT. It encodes CANSRGQPHHF.

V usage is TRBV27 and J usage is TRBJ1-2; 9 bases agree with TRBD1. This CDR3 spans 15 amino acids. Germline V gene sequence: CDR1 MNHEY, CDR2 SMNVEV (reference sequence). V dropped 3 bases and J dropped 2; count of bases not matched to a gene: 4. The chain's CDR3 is CASSFTGGRNYGYTF. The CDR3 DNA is TGTGCCAGCAGTTTTACAGGGGGCAGAAACTATGGCTACACCTTC.

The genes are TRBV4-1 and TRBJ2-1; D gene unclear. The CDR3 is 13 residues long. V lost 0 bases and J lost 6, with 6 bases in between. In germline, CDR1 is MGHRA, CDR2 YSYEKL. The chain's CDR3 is CASSQDYLNEQFF. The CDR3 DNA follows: TGCGCCAGCAGCCAAGATTACCTCAATGAGCAGTTCTTC.

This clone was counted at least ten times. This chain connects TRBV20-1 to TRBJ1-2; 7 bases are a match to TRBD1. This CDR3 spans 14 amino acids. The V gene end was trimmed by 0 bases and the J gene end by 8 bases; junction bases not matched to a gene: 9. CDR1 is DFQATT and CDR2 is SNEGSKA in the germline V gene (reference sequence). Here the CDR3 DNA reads TGCAGTGCTAGAGATTCCAAGGGGGCGGGAGGCTACACCTTC. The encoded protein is CSARDSKGAGGYTF.

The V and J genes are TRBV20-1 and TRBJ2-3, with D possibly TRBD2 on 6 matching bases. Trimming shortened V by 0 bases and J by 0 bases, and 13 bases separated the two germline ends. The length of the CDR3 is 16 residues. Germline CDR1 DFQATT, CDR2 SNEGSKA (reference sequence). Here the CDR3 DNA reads TGCAGTGCTAGAGATGACGGGAGTTCAAGCACAGATACGCAGTATTTT. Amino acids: CSARDDGSSSTDTQYF.

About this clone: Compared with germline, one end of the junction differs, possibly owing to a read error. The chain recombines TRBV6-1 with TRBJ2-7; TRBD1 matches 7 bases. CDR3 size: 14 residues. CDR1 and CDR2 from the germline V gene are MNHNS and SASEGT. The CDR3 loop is CASRPGQAAYEHYF. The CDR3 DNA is TGTGCCAGCAGGCCTGGACAGGCCGCCTACGAGCATTACTTC.

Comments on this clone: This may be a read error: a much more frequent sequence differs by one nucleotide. CDR3 loop: CASSFAGRESYTF. DNA of the CDR3: TGTGCCAGCAGCTTCGCAGGGCGAGAGAGCTACACCTTC. The gene calls are TRBV7-8 and TRBJ1-2; a weak D match, TRBD1 (5 bases). CDR3 length: 13 amino acids. The germline V gene has CDR1 SGHVS and CDR2 FQNEAQ. V dropped 3 bases and J dropped 9 bases, with 14 bases sitting between them.

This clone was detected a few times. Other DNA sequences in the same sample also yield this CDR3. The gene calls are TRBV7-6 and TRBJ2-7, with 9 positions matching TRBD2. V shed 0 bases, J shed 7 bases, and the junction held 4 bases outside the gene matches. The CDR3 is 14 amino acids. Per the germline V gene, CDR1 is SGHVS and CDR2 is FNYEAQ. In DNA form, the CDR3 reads TGTGCCAGCAGCTTAGCAGCGGGGGGAGGAGAGCAGTACTTC. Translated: CASSLAAGGGEQYF.

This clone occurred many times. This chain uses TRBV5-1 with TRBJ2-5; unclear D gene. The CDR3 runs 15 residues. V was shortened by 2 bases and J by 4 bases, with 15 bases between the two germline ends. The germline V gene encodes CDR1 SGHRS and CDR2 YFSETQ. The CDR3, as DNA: TGCGCCAGCAGCTTTGGGCTTCAAGACTTAGAGACCCAGTACTTC. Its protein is CASSFGLQDLETQYF.

In DNA form, the CDR3 reads TGCAGTGCGCCATACGGACGATCGTTATACAATGAGCAGTTCTTC. This encodes CSAPYGRSLYNEQFF. The chain uses TRBV20-1 and TRBJ2-1; no clear D. Germline values: CDR1 DFQATT, CDR2 SNEGSKA (reference sequence). CDR3 length equals 15 residues. The V end lost 6 bases, the J end lost 4 bases, and 19 bases lay between the germline ends.

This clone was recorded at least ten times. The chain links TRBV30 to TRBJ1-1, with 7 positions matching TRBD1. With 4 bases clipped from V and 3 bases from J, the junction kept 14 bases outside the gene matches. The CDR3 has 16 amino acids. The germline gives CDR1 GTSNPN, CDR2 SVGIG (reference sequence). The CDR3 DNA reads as TGTGCCTGGATTCGCTCGGGACAGATGAGTGACACTGAAGCTTTCTTT. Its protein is CAWIRSGQMSDTEAFF.

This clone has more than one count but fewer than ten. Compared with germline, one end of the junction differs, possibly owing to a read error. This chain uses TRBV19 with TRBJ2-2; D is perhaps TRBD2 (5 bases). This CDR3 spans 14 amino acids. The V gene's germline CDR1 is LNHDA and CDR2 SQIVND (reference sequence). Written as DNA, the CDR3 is TGTACCAGTAGTAGGACTTTTAACACCGGGGAGCTGTTTTTT. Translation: CTSSRTFNTGELFF.

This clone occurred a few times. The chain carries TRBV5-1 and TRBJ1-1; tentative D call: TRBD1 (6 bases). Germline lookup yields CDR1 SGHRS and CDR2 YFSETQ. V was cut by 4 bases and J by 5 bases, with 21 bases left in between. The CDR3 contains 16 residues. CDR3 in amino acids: CASSRGSQGRKTEAFF. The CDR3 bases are TGCGCCAGCAGCAGGGGTAGTCAGGGGCGGAAAACTGAAGCTTTCTTT.

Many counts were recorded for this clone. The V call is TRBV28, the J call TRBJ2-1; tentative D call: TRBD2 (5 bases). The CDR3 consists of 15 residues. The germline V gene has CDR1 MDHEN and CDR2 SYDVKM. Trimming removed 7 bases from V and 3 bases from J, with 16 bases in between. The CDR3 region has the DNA TGTGCCAGCAATTCCCCCGGGGTCGGCTACAATGAGCAGTTCTTC. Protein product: CASNSPGVGYNEQFF.

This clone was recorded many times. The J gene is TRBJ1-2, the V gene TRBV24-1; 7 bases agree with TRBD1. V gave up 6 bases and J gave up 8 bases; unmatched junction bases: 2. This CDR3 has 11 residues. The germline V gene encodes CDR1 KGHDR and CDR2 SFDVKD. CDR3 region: CATSQGGGYTF. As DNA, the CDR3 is TGTGCCACCAGTCAGGGGGGCGGCTACACCTTC.

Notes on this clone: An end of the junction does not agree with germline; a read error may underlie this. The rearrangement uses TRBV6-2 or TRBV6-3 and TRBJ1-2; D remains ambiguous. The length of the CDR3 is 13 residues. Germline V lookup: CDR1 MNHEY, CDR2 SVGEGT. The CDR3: CASGRPACYDYTF. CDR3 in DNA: TGTGCCAGCGGCCGTCCTGCTTGCTATGACTACACCTTC.